One sample yielded the 6 T cell receptor beta chains listed below, sequenced in a study of T cells after yellow fever vaccination. TCRdb passed the 5' RACE reads through MiXCR, listing each CDR3 protein once. The sample lists hundreds of thousands of distinct CDR3 sequences, roughly 4.8% occurring once. The sample in question was CD4+ T cells sorted from PBMCs, obtained on the day of the yellow fever booster vaccination. All receptors derive from a man younger than 30 who received the YFV17D yellow fever vaccine.

This clonotype came up a few times. The chain links TRBV6-5 to TRBJ2-5; a weak D match, TRBD1 (7 bases). Germline loops: CDR1 MNHEY, CDR2 SVGAGI. There are 14 residues in the CDR3. V shed 7 bases and J shed 5 bases, with 17 bases lying between them. The CDR3 protein is CASTQGGHRETQYF. The CDR3 DNA reads TGTGCCAGCACCCAGGGGGGCCACAGGGAGACCCAGTACTTC.

This chain connects TRBV7-2 to TRBJ2-1, with D maybe TRBD1 (6 bases). The CDR3 is 15 amino acids. The germline V and J ends were trimmed by 1 base and 2 bases, with 9 bases remaining between them. The V gene's germline CDR1 is SGHTA and CDR2 FQGNSA. The DNA of the CDR3 is TGTGCCAGCAGCTTAGATCAGGGGACCTACAATGAGCAGTTCTTC. Translating it yields CASSLDQGTYNEQFF.

This clonotype showed up many times. The V gene is TRBV11-2, the J gene TRBJ1-1; a weak D match, TRBD1 (6 bases). Germline V gene sequence: CDR1 SGHAT, CDR2 FQNNGV. The CDR3 sequence is 13 residues long. V lost 0 bases and J lost 10, with 12 bases in between. CDR3 protein: CASSLERGLPAFF. CDR3 nucleotide sequence: TGTGCCAGCAGCTTAGAGCGGGGGCTTCCAGCTTTCTTT.

This clonotype was detected ten times or more. V usage is TRBV5-1 and J usage is TRBJ2-1; 8 positions match TRBD1. V was pared by 7 bases and J by 8 bases, with 8 bases of the junction left unmatched. The CDR3 is 13 residues long. Germline CDR1 and CDR2: SGHRS and YFSETQ. The CDR3 protein is CASGNQGADEQFF. The CDR3 bases are TGCGCCAGCGGAAACCAGGGGGCTGATGAGCAGTTCTTC. The full variable domain, completed using reference TRBV5-1 and TRBJ2-1, is KAGVTQTPRYLIKTRGQQVTLSCSPISGHRSVSWYQQTPGQGLQFLFEYFSETQRNKGNFPGRFSGRQFSNSRSEMNVSTLELGDSALYLCASGNQGADEQFFGPGTRLTVL.

In this sample, this clonotype turned up many times. This chain connects TRBV12-3 or TRBV12-4 to TRBJ1-5; D remains unclear. Trimming took 5 bases from V and 8 from J, leaving 13 bases between them. The CDR3 length is 13 residues. The DNA for the CDR3 is TGTGCCAGCAGTCCGGGGATAAGTAAGCCCCAGCATTTT. Its protein is CASSPGISKPQHF.

The genes are TRBV5-1 and TRBJ1-1; TRBD1 might be the D (5 bases). V was trimmed by 0 bases and J by 3 bases, leaving 24 bases between them. This CDR3 is built from 19 residues. Germline V CDR1 and CDR2: SGHRS, YFSETQ. CDR3: CASSLAFSGRGRMDTEAFF. In DNA form, the CDR3 reads TGCGCCAGCAGCTTGGCCTTTTCAGGGAGAGGGCGGATGGACACTGAAGCTTTCTTT.